One and the same sample provided the 12 T cell receptor beta chains below, sequenced in a study of T cells in Graves' hyperthyroidism and ophthalmopathy. There were TCR beta CDR3 regions amplified from RNA transcripts. The HTBI primer set served for first-round RT-PCR of the TCR CDR3. TCRdb re-derived calls from the multiplex PCR reads in MiXCR, one entry per CDR3 protein. Among roughly 530,000 distinct CDR3 sequences listed, about 15% were seen once. The sequenced sample was blood. The receptors come from a woman aged 18-35 years with Graves' ophthalmopathy.

This clonotype was picked up many times. The V call is TRBV20-1, the J call TRBJ2-7; 7 bases are shared with TRBD1. The V gene's germline CDR1 is DFQATT and CDR2 SNEGSKA (reference sequence). This CDR3 is 13 amino acids long. CDR3 sequence: CSAPGTAYYEQYF. The CDR3 coding sequence is TGCAGCGCACCAGGGACAGCCTATTACGAGCAGTACTTC.

This clonotype was seen repeatedly, ten times or more. The chain joins TRBV3-1 to TRBJ2-1, with D possibly TRBD2 on 7 matching bases. CDR1 is LGHDT, CDR2 YNNKEL, per germline (reference sequence). The CDR3 consists of 16 residues. The germline V and J ends were trimmed by 0 bases and 4 bases, with 13 bases remaining between them. Here the CDR3 reads CASSQDWRGPYNEQFF. DNA for the CDR3: TGTGCCAGCAGCCAAGATTGGCGGGGGCCGTACAATGAGCAGTTCTTC.

This clonotype was counted between two and nine times. The gene calls are TRBV5-8 and TRBJ2-1, with TRBD2 identical over 7 bases. Germline CDR1 is SGHTS and CDR2 is YDEGEE. The V gene end was trimmed by 4 bases and the J gene end by 9 bases; junction bases not matched to a gene: 13. The CDR3 has 15 residues. DNA of the CDR3: TGTGCCAGCAGCGTGGGAGGGAGGGCCTTGGTTGAGCAGTTCTTC. The encoded protein is CASSVGGRALVEQFF.

The rearrangement links TRBV6-1 to TRBJ1-5; 9 bases map to TRBD1. The CDR3 sequence is 21 residues long. V was pared by 1 base and J by 3 bases, with 19 bases of the junction left unmatched. CDR1 MNHNS and CDR2 SASEGT come from the germline V gene. The CDR3 spells CASSEVRIRTGATYYNQPQHF. In nucleotides, the CDR3 is TGTGCCAGCAGTGAAGTCCGGATAAGGACAGGGGCCACGTACTACAATCAGCCCCAGCATTTT.

The count of this clonotype is one. A much larger clonotype is one base distant, so this may be a read error. V and J are TRBV7-9 and TRBJ2-5, with 8 bases aligning to TRBD1. The V gene end was trimmed by 5 bases and the J gene end by 0 bases; junction bases not matched to a gene: 5. The V gene's germline CDR1 is SEHNR and CDR2 FQNEAQ (reference sequence). CDR3 size: 15 residues. In nucleotides, the CDR3 is TGTGCCAGCAGCCTAACGGACAGGGACCAAGAGACCCAGTACTTC. Its translation: CASSLTDRDQETQYF.

This clonotype was detected many times. The chain is built from TRBV28 and TRBJ2-7; 9 nucleotides align to TRBD1. This CDR3 has 15 residues. CDR1 and CDR2 from the germline V gene are MDHEN and SYDVKM. J lost 2 bases, V lost 4 bases, and 6 bases had no gene match. CDR3 sequence reads: CASSWDRVRTYEQYF. CDR3 nucleotide sequence: TGTGCCAGCAGTTGGGACAGGGTTCGGACCTACGAGCAGTACTTC.

V gene TRBV20-1 combines with J gene TRBJ1-1; TRBD1 matches at 7 bases. Germline CDR1 reads DFQATT; CDR2 reads SNEGSKA (reference sequence). V lost 8 bases, J lost 3 bases, and 6 bases stayed unmatched. CDR3 size: 12 residues. For the CDR3, the DNA is TGCAGTCCTGAGGGGGCCGACACTGAAGCTTTCTTT. This gives the protein CSPEGADTEAFF.

This clonotype has a count of ten or more. The chain has TRBV6-1 and TRBJ1-6; D may be TRBD1 (5 bases). CDR3 length: 14 amino acids. V was trimmed by 5 bases and J by 7 bases, leaving 12 bases between them. Germline CDR1 MNHNS, CDR2 SASEGT. CDR3 in DNA: TGTGCCAGCAGTCCCGGGACGGAGAATTCACCCCTCCACTTT. Residues: CASSPGTENSPLHF.

This clonotype was counted many times. J is TRBJ1-1 and V is TRBV11-3, with 9 bases identical to TRBD1. Germline V lookup: CDR1 SGHNT, CDR2 YENEEA. Trimming cost V 4 bases and J 4 bases; bases outside gene matches: 4. CDR3 length equals 14 residues. Written as DNA, the CDR3 is TGTGCCAGCAGCTCATCGGACAGGGGCACTGAAGCTTTCTTT. Amino acids: CASSSSDRGTEAFF.

This clonotype was detected ten times or more. Mismatch with germline at one junction end may stem from a read error. This chain connects TRBV5-1 to TRBJ2-7; TRBD2 matches at 8 bases. The germline V gene has CDR1 SGHRS and CDR2 YFSETQ. This CDR3 contains 13 residues. The CDR3 region has the DNA TGTGCCAGCAGTTCGGGGGGGGCCTACGAGCAGTACTTC. Translated: CASSSGGAYEQYF.

The chain links TRBV5-6 to TRBJ1-2; 8 nucleotides align to TRBD1. The CDR3 contains 13 residues. From germline, CDR1 is SGHDT and CDR2 YYEEEE. The V segment lost 5 bases and the J segment 8 bases; nucleotides outside the gene matches: 8. The chain's CDR3 is CASRSGQAGGYTF. The DNA for the CDR3 is TGTGCCAGCAGGTCGGGACAGGCCGGGGGCTACACCTTC.

Ten or more counts support this clonotype. The CDR3 DNA is TGTGCCAGCTCACCCGCCCACAATGAGCAGTTCTTC. Translation gives CASSPAHNEQFF. V and J are TRBV18 and TRBJ2-1; no clear D. Per the germline V gene, CDR1 is KGHSH and CDR2 is LQKENI. V shed 3 bases and J shed 5 bases, with 5 bases lying between them. This CDR3 contains 12 residues.